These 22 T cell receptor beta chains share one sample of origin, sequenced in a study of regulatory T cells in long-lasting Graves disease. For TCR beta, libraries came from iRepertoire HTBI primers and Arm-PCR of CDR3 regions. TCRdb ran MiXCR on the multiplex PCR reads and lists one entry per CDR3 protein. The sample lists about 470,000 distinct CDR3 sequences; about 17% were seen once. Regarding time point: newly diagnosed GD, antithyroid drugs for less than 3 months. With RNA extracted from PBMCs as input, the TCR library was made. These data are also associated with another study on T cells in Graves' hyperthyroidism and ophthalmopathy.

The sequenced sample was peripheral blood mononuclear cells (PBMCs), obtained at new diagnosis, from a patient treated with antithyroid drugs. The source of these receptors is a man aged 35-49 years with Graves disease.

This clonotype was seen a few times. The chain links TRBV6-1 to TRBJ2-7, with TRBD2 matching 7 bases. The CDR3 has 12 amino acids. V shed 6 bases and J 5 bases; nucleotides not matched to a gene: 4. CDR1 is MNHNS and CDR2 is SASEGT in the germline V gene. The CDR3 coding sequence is TGTGCCAGCAGCAGGGAGGGCGACGAGCAGTACTTC. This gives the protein CASSREGDEQYF.

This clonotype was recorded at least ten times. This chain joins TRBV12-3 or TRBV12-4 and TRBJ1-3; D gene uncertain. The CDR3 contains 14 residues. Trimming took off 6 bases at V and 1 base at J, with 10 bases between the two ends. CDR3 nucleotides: TGTGCCAGCAGGGGTGTGCGGTCTGGAAACACCATATATTTT. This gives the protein CASRGVRSGNTIYF.

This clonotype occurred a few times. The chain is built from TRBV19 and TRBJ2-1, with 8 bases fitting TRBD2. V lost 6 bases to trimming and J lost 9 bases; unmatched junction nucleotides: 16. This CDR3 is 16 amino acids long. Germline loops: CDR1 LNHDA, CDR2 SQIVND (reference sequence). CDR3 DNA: TGTGCCAGTAGCGGCTCGGGAGGGATAGTAGGCTCTGAGCAGTTCTTC. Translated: CASSGSGGIVGSEQFF. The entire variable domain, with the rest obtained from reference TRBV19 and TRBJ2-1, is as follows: DGGITQSPKYLFRKEGQNVTLSCEQNLNHDAMYWYRQDPGQGLRLIYYSQIVNDFQKGDIAEGYSVSREKKESFPLTVTSAQKNPTAFYLCASSGSGGIVGSEQFFGPGTRLTVL.

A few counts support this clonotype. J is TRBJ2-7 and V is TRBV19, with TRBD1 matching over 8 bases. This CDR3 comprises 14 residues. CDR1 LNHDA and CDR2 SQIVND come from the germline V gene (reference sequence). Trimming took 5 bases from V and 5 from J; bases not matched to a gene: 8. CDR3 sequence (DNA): TGTGCCAGTAGTCACCGGGACAGGACCCACGAGCAGTACTTC. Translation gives CASSHRDRTHEQYF. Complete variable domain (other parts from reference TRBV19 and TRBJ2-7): DGGITQSPKYLFRKEGQNVTLSCEQNLNHDAMYWYRQDPGQGLRLIYYSQIVNDFQKGDIAEGYSVSREKKESFPLTVTSAQKNPTAFYLCASSHRDRTHEQYFGPGTRLTVT.

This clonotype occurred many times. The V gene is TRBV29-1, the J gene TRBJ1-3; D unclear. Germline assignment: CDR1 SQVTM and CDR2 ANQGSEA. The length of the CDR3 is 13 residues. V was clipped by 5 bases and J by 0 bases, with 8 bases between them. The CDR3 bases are TGCAGCGTTTTACATGGCTCTGGAAACACCATATATTTT. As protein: CSVLHGSGNTIYF.

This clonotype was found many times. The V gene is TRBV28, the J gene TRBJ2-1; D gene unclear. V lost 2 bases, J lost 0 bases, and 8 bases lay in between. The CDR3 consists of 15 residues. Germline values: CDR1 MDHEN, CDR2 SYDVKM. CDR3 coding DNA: TGTGCCAGCAGTTTAGCGAAAAGCTCCTACAATGAGCAGTTCTTC. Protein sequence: CASSLAKSSYNEQFF.

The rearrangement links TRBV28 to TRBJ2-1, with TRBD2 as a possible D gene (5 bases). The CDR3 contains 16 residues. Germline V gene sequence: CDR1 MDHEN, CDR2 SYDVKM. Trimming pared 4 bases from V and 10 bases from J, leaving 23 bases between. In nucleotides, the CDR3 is TGTGCCAGCAGTTCGGCCTTGAGCGGAGATGACTGGGAGCAGTTCTTC. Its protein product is CASSSALSGDDWEQFF.

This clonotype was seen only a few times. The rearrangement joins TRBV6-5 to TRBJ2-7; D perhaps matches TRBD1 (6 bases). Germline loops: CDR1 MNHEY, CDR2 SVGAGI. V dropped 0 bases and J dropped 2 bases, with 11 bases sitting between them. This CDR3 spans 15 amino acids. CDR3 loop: CASSYSDRSAYEQYF. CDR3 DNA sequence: TGTGCCAGCAGTTACTCTGACAGGTCTGCCTACGAGCAGTACTTC.

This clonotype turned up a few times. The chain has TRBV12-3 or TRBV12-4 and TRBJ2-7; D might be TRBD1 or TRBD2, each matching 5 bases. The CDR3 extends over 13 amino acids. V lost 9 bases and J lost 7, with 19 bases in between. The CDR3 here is CASQNNGAKEQYF. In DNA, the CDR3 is TGTGCCAGTCAGAACAACGGGGCGAAAGAGCAGTACTTC.

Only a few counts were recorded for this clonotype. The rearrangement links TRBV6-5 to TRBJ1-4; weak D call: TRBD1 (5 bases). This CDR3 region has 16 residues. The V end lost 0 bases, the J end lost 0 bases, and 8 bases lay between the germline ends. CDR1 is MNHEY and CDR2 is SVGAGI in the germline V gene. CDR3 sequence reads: CASSYSGVSTNEKLFF. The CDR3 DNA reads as TGTGCCAGCAGTTACTCGGGGGTTTCAACTAATGAAAAACTGTTTTTT.

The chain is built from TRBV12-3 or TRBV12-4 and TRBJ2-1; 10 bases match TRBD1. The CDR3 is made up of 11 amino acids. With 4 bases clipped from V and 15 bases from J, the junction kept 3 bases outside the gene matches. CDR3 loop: CASSSGTGAFF. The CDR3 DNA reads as TGTGCCAGCAGTTCTGGGACAGGGGCGTTCTTC.

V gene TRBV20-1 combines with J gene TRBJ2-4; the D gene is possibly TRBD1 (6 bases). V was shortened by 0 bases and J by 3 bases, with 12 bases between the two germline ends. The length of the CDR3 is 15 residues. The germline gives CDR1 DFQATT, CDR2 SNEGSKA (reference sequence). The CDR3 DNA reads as TGCAGTGCTAGAGAGGACAGCGTAGTCAAAAACATTCAGTACTTC. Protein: CSAREDSVVKNIQYF.

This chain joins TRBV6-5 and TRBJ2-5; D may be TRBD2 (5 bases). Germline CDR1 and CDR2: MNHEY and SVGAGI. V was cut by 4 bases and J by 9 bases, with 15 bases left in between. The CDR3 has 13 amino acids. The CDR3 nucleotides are TGTGCCAGCAGTTGGGAGAAAAGAGTGGCCCAGTACTTC. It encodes CASSWEKRVAQYF.

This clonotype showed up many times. The CDR3 here is CASSLDAGGLVSYNEQFF. The CDR3 DNA is TGTGCCAGCAGTTTAGACGCGGGGGGACTAGTATCCTACAATGAGCAGTTCTTC. This chain uses TRBV12-3 or TRBV12-4 with TRBJ2-1; 8 nucleotides align to TRBD2. V gave up 1 base and J gave up 1 base; unmatched junction bases: 9. The CDR3 is 18 amino acids.

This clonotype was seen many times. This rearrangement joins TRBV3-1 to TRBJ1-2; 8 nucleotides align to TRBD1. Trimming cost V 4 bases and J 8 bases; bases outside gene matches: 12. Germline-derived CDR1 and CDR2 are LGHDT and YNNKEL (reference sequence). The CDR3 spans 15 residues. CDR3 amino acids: CASSRSGGPSGGYTF. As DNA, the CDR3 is TGTGCCAGCAGCCGATCAGGGGGCCCATCTGGAGGCTACACCTTC.

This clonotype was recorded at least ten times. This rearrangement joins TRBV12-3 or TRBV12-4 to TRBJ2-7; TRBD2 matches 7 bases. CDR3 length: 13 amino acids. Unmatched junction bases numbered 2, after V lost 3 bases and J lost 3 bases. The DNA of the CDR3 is TGTGCCAGCAGTTTTCAGCGGGGCTACGAGCAGTACTTC. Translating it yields CASSFQRGYEQYF.

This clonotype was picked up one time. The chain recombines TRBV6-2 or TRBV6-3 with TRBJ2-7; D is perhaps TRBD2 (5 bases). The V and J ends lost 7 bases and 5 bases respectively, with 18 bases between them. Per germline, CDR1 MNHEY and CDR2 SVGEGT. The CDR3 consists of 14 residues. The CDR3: CASKIVVGSHEQYF. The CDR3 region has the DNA TGTGCCAGCAAGATAGTTGTAGGGAGCCACGAGCAGTACTTC.

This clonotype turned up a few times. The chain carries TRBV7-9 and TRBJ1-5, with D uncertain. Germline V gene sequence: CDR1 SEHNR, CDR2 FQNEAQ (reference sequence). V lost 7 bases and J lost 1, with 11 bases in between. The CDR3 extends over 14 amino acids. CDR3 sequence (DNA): TGTGCCAGCACCCTGGACGGGAGCAATCAGCCCCAGCATTTT. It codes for CASTLDGSNQPQHF.

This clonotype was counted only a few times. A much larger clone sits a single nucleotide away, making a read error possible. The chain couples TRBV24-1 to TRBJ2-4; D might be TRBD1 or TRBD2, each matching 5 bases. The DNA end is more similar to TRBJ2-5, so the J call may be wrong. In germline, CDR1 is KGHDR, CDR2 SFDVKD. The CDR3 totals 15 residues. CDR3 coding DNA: TGTGCCACCAGTGATCCCCGGGGCAGACAAGAGACCCAGTACTTC. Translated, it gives CATSDPRGRQETQYF.

CDR3 nucleotide sequence: TGTGCCAGCAGCCGCCCGGGGGTCTACTATGGCTACACCTTC. Translation gives CASSRPGVYYGYTF. The rearrangement joins TRBV7-9 to TRBJ1-2, with D maybe TRBD1 (5 bases). Per the germline V gene, CDR1 is SEHNR and CDR2 is FQNEAQ (reference sequence). CDR3 size: 14 residues. V gave up 5 bases and J gave up 3 bases, with 13 bases separating them.

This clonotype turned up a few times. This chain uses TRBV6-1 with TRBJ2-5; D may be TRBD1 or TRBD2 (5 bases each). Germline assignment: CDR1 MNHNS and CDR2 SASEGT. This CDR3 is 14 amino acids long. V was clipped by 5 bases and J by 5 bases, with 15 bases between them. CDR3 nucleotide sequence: TGTGCCAGCAGTCCACTCCCCAGGGAGGAGACCCAGTACTTC. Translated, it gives CASSPLPREETQYF.

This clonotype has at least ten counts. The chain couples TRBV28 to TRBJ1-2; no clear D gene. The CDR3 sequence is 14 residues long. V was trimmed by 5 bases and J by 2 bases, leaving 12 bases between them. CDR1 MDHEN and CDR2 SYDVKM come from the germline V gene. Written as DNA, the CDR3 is TGTGCCAGCAGTCCCCGGCCCGGGAACTATGGCTACACCTTC. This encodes CASSPRPGNYGYTF.